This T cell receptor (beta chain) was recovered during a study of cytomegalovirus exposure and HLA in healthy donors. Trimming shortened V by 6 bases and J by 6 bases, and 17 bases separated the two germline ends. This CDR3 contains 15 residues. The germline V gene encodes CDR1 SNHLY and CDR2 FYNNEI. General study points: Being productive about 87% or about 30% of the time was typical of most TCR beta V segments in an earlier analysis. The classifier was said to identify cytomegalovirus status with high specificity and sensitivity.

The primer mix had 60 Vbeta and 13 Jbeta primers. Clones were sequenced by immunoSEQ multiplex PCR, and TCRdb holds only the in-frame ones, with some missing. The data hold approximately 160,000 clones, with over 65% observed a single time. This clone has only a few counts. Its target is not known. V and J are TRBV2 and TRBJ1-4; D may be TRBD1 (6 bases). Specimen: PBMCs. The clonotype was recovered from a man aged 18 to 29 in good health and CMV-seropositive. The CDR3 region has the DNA TGTGCCAGCAGCGCAGTCCGACGGACAGATGAAAAACTGTTTTTT. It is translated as CASSAVRRTDEKLFF.